The 22 T cell receptor beta chains below were found in one sample sequenced in a study of T cells in Graves' hyperthyroidism and ophthalmopathy. The CDR3 regions of TCR beta were amplified from RNA transcripts. TCR CDR3 underwent first-round RT-PCR with the HTBI primer set. TCRdb re-derived calls from the multiplex PCR reads in MiXCR, one entry per CDR3 protein. The data hold approximately 320,000 distinct CDR3 sequences, with over 15% observed a single time. Material for sequencing was blood. These receptors were taken from a man aged 30 to 39 with Graves' hyperthyroidism.

This clonotype was counted many times. V gene TRBV20-1 combines with J gene TRBJ2-7; 7 bases match TRBD1. With 4 bases clipped from V and 7 bases from J, the junction kept 16 bases outside the gene matches. CDR1 is DFQATT and CDR2 is SNEGSKA in the germline V gene (reference sequence). The CDR3 consists of 15 residues. This CDR3 is CSATHSRQGDLEQYF. The CDR3 region has the DNA TGCAGTGCTACCCACTCTCGGCAGGGGGATCTGGAGCAGTACTTC.

The rearrangement uses TRBV12-3 or TRBV12-4 and TRBJ2-4; D is uncertain. The CDR3 has 18 amino acids. The V end was cut by 6 bases, the J end by 0 bases, with 21 bases between. The CDR3 spells CASSPRPPQWLAKNIQYF. In DNA form, the CDR3 reads TGTGCCAGCAGCCCGCGCCCCCCACAGTGGTTAGCCAAAAACATTCAGTACTTC.

Remarks on this clonotype: Relative to the germline gene, one junction end is altered; a read error may explain this. The V and J genes are TRBV6-1 and TRBJ1-2, with D possibly being TRBD1 (5 bases). Germline V CDR1 and CDR2: MNHNS, SASEGT. This CDR3 comprises 12 residues. The CDR3 sequence is CASREGTGGYTF. The CDR3 DNA reads TGTGCCAGCAGGGAAGGGACGGGGGGCTACACCTTC.

This clonotype has just a few counts. The CDR3 spells CSAPGLAGTGELFF. The CDR3 coding sequence is TGCAGTGCGCCCGGACTGGCGGGCACCGGGGAGCTGTTTTTT. This chain connects TRBV20-1 to TRBJ2-2; tentatively, D is TRBD2 (5 bases). Germline loops: CDR1 DFQATT, CDR2 SNEGSKA (reference sequence). The CDR3 loop spans 14 amino acids. Trimming took 6 bases from V and 4 from J, leaving 15 bases between them.

As for this clonotype: A read error may explain this, as a much larger clone is one base away. V is TRBV5-1 and J is TRBJ1-2; 8 bases are shared with TRBD1. Germline CDR1 reads SGHRS; CDR2 reads YFSETQ. J lost 4 bases, V lost 6 bases, and 8 bases had no gene match. CDR3 size: 14 residues. CDR3 nucleotides: TGCGCCAGCAAACCCACGGGACAGGTCTATGGCTACACCTTC. It yields the protein CASKPTGQVYGYTF.

The sample holds a few counts of this clonotype. This chain joins TRBV27 and TRBJ1-5; TRBD1 is a possible D gene (5 bases). Deletions cut 3 bases from V and 1 base from J, with 13 bases between. Germline assignment: CDR1 MNHEY and CDR2 SMNVEV (reference sequence). The CDR3 length is 16 residues. The CDR3 protein is CASSLGDLVSNQPQHF. CDR3 nucleotides: TGTGCCAGCAGTTTGGGGGACCTTGTGAGCAATCAGCCCCAGCATTTT.

This clonotype was detected a few times. This sequence joins TRBV11-2 and TRBJ2-2; D perhaps matches TRBD1 (5 bases). Deletions cut 1 base from V and 0 bases from J, with 21 bases between. This CDR3 has 20 residues. From germline, CDR1 is SGHAT and CDR2 FQNNGV. CDR3 residues: CASSLVFRVQPIPNTGELFF. The CDR3 DNA is TGTGCCAGCAGCTTAGTTTTCAGGGTACAGCCGATACCGAACACCGGGGAGCTGTTTTTT.

This chain links TRBV4-1 with TRBJ2-2; no clear D. Trimming cost V 0 bases and J 6 bases, with 14 bases left between them. The CDR3 is made up of 16 amino acids. CDR1 is MGHRA and CDR2 is YSYEKL in the germline V gene. The CDR3 nucleotides read TGCGCCAGCAGCCAAGATCCCCTGGACGGCGCCGGGGAGCTGTTTTTT. It translates to CASSQDPLDGAGELFF.

The chain joins TRBV29-1 to TRBJ1-2; D gene uncertain. Trimming removed 4 bases from V and 3 bases from J, with 12 bases in between. Looked up from germline, CDR1 is SQVTM and CDR2 is ANQGSEA. The CDR3 has 13 amino acids. The DNA for the CDR3 is TGCAGCGTTGGGGGTGCGTGGGACTATGGCTACACCTTC. As protein: CSVGGAWDYGYTF.

The chain recombines TRBV20-1 with TRBJ2-2; no clear D. CDR1 and CDR2 from the germline V gene are DFQATT and SNEGSKA (reference sequence). This CDR3 contains 13 residues. The V gene lost 3 bases and the J gene lost 0 bases, with 5 bases spanning the gap. The CDR3 sequence: CSASAANTGELFF. DNA for the CDR3: TGCAGTGCTAGTGCTGCGAACACCGGGGAGCTGTTTTTT.

This clonotype turned up a few times. The chain couples TRBV5-1 to TRBJ1-2; tentatively, D is TRBD1 (6 bases). The germline gives CDR1 SGHRS, CDR2 YFSETQ. V was shortened by 0 bases and J by 3 bases, with 24 bases between the two germline ends. This CDR3 contains 19 residues. CDR3 sequence (DNA): TGCGCCAGCAGCTTGGCCCCTGACAGGAGCCGCACCGCTGACTATGGCTACACCTTC. Its translation: CASSLAPDRSRTADYGYTF.

This clonotype was seen at least ten times. The J gene is TRBJ1-1, the V gene TRBV5-1; the D gene is possibly TRBD1 (6 bases). Germline CDR1 and CDR2: SGHRS and YFSETQ. The CDR3 runs 15 residues. V was cut by 4 bases and J by 5 bases, with 18 bases left in between. The CDR3 reads CASSPNTGLGTEAFF. As DNA, the CDR3 is TGCGCCAGCAGCCCAAATACAGGGCTGGGGACTGAAGCTTTCTTT.

Of note for this clonotype: A much larger clone sits a single nucleotide away, making a read error possible. The chain is built from TRBV3-1 and TRBJ1-1, with D possibly TRBD1 on 6 matching bases. Looked up from germline, CDR1 is LGHDT and CDR2 is YNNKEL (reference sequence). This CDR3 has 15 amino acids. The CDR3: CASGQSLRGYTEAFF. The CDR3 coding sequence is TGTGCCAGCGGCCAAAGTCTCAGGGGCTACACTGAAGCTTTCTTT.

The sample holds a few counts of this clonotype. The V gene is TRBV2, the J gene TRBJ2-4, with a possible D match to TRBD2 (5 bases). CDR3 size: 16 residues. CDR1 SNHLY and CDR2 FYNNEI come from the germline V gene. Trimming cost V 4 bases and J 4 bases, with 17 bases left between them. The CDR3 loop is CASSGTTSLKKNIQYF. The CDR3 bases are TGTGCCAGCAGTGGTACTACTAGTTTGAAGAAAAACATTCAGTACTTC. The full variable domain, with the rest looked up from reference TRBV2 and TRBJ2-4, is EPEVTQTPSHQVTQMGQEVILRCVPISNHLYFYWYRQILGQKVEFLVSFYNNEISEKSEIFDDQFSVERPDGSNFTLKIRSTKLEDSAMYFCASSGTTSLKKNIQYFGAGTRLSVL.

This clonotype was recorded at least ten times. The gene calls are TRBV7-9 and TRBJ2-3; the D gene could be TRBD1 or TRBD2 (5 bases each). V shed 5 bases and J shed 4 bases, with 16 bases lying between them. The CDR3 extends over 15 amino acids. From germline, CDR1 is SEHNR and CDR2 FQNEAQ (reference sequence). CDR3 coding DNA: TGTGCCAGCAGCCCCCGAGGGGCCGGAGCAGATACGCAGTATTTT. Protein product: CASSPRGAGADTQYF.

The V and J genes are TRBV10-3 and TRBJ1-3; D is uncertain. Germline lookup yields CDR1 ENHRY and CDR2 SYGVKD. This CDR3 is 15 amino acids long. V was trimmed by 0 bases and J by 2 bases, leaving 8 bases between them. CDR3 sequence reads: CAISESAQTGNTIYF. The CDR3 DNA follows: TGTGCCATCAGTGAGTCGGCCCAGACTGGAAACACCATATATTTT.

This clonotype was observed a few times. The rearrangement joins TRBV4-2 to TRBJ1-1; D ambiguous. The CDR3 extends over 15 amino acids. Trimming cost V 4 bases and J 9 bases, with 21 bases left between them. Germline loops: CDR1 LGHNA, CDR2 YNFKEQ. The chain's CDR3 is CASSLHPREGLKAFF. CDR3 coding DNA: TGTGCCAGCAGCCTCCATCCCCGAGAAGGGTTGAAAGCTTTCTTT.

This clonotype was picked up a small number of times. The V and J genes are TRBV19 and TRBJ1-1; the D is unclear. Between the trimmed V and J ends, which lost 3 bases and 7 bases, there was a span of 12 bases. Germline V gives CDR1 LNHDA, CDR2 SQIVND (reference sequence). This CDR3 region has 13 residues. In DNA form, the CDR3 reads TGTGCCAGTAGTATCGAGCCGACACTTGAAGCTTTCTTT. It yields the protein CASSIEPTLEAFF.

This clonotype was observed a few times. The chain is built from TRBV20-1 and TRBJ2-7, with TRBD2 identical over 10 bases. Per germline, CDR1 DFQATT and CDR2 SNEGSKA (reference sequence). V was pared by 6 bases and J by 1 base, with 6 bases of the junction left unmatched. The CDR3 contains 14 residues. DNA of the CDR3: TGCAGTGCGGGACGAGCGGGAGGGTCCTACGAGCAGTACTTC. Protein sequence: CSAGRAGGSYEQYF.

V usage is TRBV6-1 and J usage is TRBJ1-4; 10 bases match TRBD1. Germline trimming cut 5 bases from V and 7 bases from J; bases unmatched to any gene: 4. CDR1 and CDR2 (germline): MNHNS, SASEGT. This CDR3 region has 14 residues. CDR3 nucleotide sequence: TGTGCCAGCAGTACAAGGACAGGGGGTGAAAAACTGTTTTTT. Its protein is CASSTRTGGEKLFF.

The chain joins TRBV20-1 to TRBJ1-5; 11 bases agree with TRBD1. This CDR3 contains 14 residues. Losses at the gene ends were 7 bases for V and 4 bases for J; bases not matched to a gene: 6. From germline, CDR1 is DFQATT and CDR2 SNEGSKA (reference sequence). The CDR3 region is CSVPGTGGNQPQHF. The CDR3 bases are TGCAGTGTCCCCGGGACAGGGGGTAATCAGCCCCAGCATTTT.

This clonotype was detected many times. The genes are TRBV7-9 and TRBJ2-7, with D tentatively TRBD2 (7 bases). Per the germline V gene, CDR1 is SEHNR and CDR2 is FQNEAQ (reference sequence). V was clipped by 5 bases and J by 4 bases, with 21 bases between them. The CDR3 is made up of 16 amino acids. Written as DNA, the CDR3 is TGTGCCAGCAGCGACCCTTGGGGGCGGGAGCGTTACGAGCAGTACTTC. Its translation is CASSDPWGRERYEQYF.